This TCR beta chain was sequenced for a study of blood T cell repertoires in COVID-19. This clone has only a few counts. Cohort allocation depended upon clinical history that participants reported. All exposed participants met a person with COVID-19 within 2 weeks before entering the study. In the original analysis: Reference gene primer amplification gave nucleated cell count estimates. Method: immunoSEQ multiplex PCR; TCRdb's copy keeps in-frame clones and lacks some. Clonal size and the V and J genes are those of that table, whereas D and trimming came from the DNA. The top ten hold just over 6.5% of the sample, which has 250,000 to 300,000 clones, approximately 84% seen once. Between the trimmed V and J ends, which lost 2 bases and 9 bases, there was a span of 16 bases. This CDR3 is 14 amino acids long. CDR1 is MNHNS and CDR2 is SASEGT in the germline V gene.

The TCR originated in a woman between 45 and 65 years old who had been exposed to COVID-19. The sequenced sample was PBMCs or T cells enriched from blood (not recorded which). This chain joins TRBV6-1 and TRBJ1-1, with D possibly being TRBD1 (5 bases). The CDR3 region is CASSENPRDLKAFF. The CDR3 bases are TGTGCCAGCAGTGAAAATCCCAGGGACTTAAAAGCTTTCTTT.